This T cell receptor beta chain was identified during a study of T cell repertoires and Cas9 in healthy adults. Study details: Characterization of SpCas9-reactive CD4 and CD8 T cells covered multi-effector potency, cytotoxicity and lineage. Study-level results: SpCas9-reactive regulatory T cells reportedly mitigated SpCas9-reactive effector T cells in vitro.

Turning to this clone: Its antigen is as yet unknown.

CDR3 length: 15 amino acids. V dropped 4 bases and J dropped 2 bases, with 13 bases sitting between them. Per germline, CDR1 SGDLS and CDR2 YYNGEE. TCRdb's copy holds only in-frame clones and misses some; the assay was immunoSEQ multiplex PCR. Altogether fewer than 25,000 clones are present, 91% being singletons, with the ten largest covering approximately 1.5%. The chain has TRBV9 and TRBJ2-1; perhaps TRBD1 as D (6 bases). The sample consisted of CD4+ effector T cells (CD127+, CD25-, CD137-, CD154-) from PBMCs; culture status not recorded. The origin of this receptor is a human donor in good health. The CDR3 sequence is CASSTTGNPYNEQFF. The CDR3 DNA reads as TGTGCCAGCAGCACCACAGGGAACCCCTACAATGAGCAGTTCTTC. The whole variable domain, filled in from reference TRBV9 and TRBJ2-1, reads DSGVTQTPKHLITATGQRVTLRCSPRSGDLSVYWYQQSLDQGLQFLIQYYNGEERAKGNILERFSAQQFPDLHSELNLSSLELGDSALYFCASSTTGNPYNEQFFGPGTRLTVL.